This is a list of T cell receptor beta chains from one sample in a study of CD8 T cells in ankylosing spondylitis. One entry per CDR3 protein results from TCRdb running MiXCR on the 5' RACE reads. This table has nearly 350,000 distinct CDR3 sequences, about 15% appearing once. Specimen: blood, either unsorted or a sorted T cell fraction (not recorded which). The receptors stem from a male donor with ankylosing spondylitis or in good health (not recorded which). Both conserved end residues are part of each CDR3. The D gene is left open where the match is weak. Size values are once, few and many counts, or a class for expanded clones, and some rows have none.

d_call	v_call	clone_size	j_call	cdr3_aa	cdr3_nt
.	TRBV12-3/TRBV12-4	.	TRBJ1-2	CASTRSEDYGYTF	TGTGCCAGCACCCGATCGGAGGACTATGGCTACACCTTC
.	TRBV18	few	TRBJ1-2	CASSPATNYGYTF	TGTGCCAGCTCACCAGCGACGAACTATGGCTACACCTTC
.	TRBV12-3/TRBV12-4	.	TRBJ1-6	CASSSSVGSYNSPLHF	TGTGCCAGCAGTTCCTCGGTGGGCTCCTATAATTCACCCCTCCACTTT
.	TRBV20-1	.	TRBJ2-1	CSARDLDYNEQFF	TGCAGTGCTAGAGACCTAGATTACAATGAGCAGTTCTTC
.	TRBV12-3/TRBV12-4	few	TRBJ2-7	CASSTLGVGSGYEQYF	TGTGCCAGCAGCACACTAGGGGTCGGCAGCGGCTACGAGCAGTACTTC
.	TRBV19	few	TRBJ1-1	CASSMSRNTEAFF	TGTGCCAGTAGTATGTCCAGGAACACTGAAGCTTTCTTT
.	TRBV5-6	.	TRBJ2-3	CASSWKGISTDTQYF	TGTGCCAGCAGCTGGAAGGGGATTAGCACAGATACGCAGTATTTT
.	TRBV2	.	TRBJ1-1	CASRDDRSNTEAFF	TGTGCCAGCAGAGACGACAGGAGCAACACTGAAGCTTTCTTT
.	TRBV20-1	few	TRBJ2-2	CSARPPPSNTGELFF	TGCAGTGCTAGACCTCCCCCTTCGAACACCGGGGAGCTGTTTTTT
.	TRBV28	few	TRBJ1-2	CASNSRAVGYTF	TGTGCCAGCAATTCGAGGGCTGTGGGCTACACCTTC
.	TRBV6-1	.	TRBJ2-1	CASSPGASQYSEQFF	TGTGCCAGCAGCCCCGGGGCTAGCCAGTATAGTGAGCAGTTCTTC
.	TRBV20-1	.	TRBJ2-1	CSARDGSSYNEQFF	TGCAGTGCTAGAGATGGGTCCAGCTACAATGAGCAGTTCTTC
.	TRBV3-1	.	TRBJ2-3	CASSPTLLRTDTQYF	TGTGCCAGCAGCCCAACGTTACTACGCACAGATACGCAGTATTTT
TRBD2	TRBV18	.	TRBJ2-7	CASSPTSGDEQYF	TGTGCCAGCTCACCGACTAGCGGGGACGAGCAGTACTTC
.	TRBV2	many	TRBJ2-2	CASSEIEGGTGELFF	TGTGCCAGCAGTGAAATTGAAGGGGGGACCGGGGAGCTGTTTTTT
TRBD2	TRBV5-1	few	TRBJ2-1	CASSPSSGLGVDEQFF	TGCGCCAGCAGCCCATCCTCGGGACTAGGCGTCGATGAGCAGTTCTTC
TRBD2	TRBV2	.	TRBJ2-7	CASSKGGKRTSGSSYEQYF	TGTGCCAGCAGCAAGGGGGGGAAACGGACTAGCGGGAGCTCCTACGAGCAGTACTTC
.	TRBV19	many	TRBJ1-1	CASSTTTGTEAFF	TGTGCCAGTAGTACCACCACGGGGACTGAAGCTTTCTTT
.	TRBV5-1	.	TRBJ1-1	CASSLMGGESEAFF	TGCGCCAGCAGCCTGATGGGTGGGGAATCTGAAGCTTTCTTT
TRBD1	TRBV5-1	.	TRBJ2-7	CASSSGQGVDEQYF	TGCGCCAGCAGCTCGGGACAGGGGGTAGACGAGCAGTACTTC
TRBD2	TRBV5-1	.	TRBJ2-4	CASSLVAGDGNIQYF	TGCGCCAGCAGCTTGGTAGCGGGAGACGGAAACATTCAGTACTTC
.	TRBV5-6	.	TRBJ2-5	CASRPPGRQETQYF	TGTGCCAGCAGACCTCCTGGGCGCCAAGAGACCCAGTACTTC
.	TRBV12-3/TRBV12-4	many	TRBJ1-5	CASSPGSHQPQHF	TGTGCCAGCTCCCCAGGGAGTCATCAGCCCCAGCATTTT
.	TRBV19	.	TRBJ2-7	CASSIDQPFGRPGEQYF	TGTGCCAGTAGTATAGACCAGCCCTTCGGACGACCAGGAGAGCAGTACTTC
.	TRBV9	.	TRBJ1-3	CASSSGREGNTIYF	TGTGCCAGCAGCTCCGGCAGGGAAGGAAACACCATATATTTT
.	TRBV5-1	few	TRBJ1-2	CASSLGGLQGANYGYTF	TGCGCCAGCAGCTTGGGAGGACTCCAAGGAGCTAACTATGGCTACACCTTC
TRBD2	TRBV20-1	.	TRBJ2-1	CSASQLAGAAYNEQFF	TGCAGTGCTAGTCAGCTAGCGGGAGCTGCCTACAATGAGCAGTTCTTC
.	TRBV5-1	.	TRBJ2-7	CASSLAPSRNEQYF	TGCGCCAGCAGCTTGGCGCCGAGTCGCAACGAGCAGTACTTC
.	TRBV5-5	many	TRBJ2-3	CASSLDPTDTQYF	TGTGCCAGCAGCTTGGATCCCACAGATACGCAGTATTTT
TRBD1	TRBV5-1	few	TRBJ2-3	CASSLGQGAVDTQYF	TGCGCCAGCAGCTTGGGACAGGGGGCGGTAGATACGCAGTATTTT
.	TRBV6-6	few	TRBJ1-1	CASRNTEAFF	TGTGCCAGCAGAAACACTGAAGCTTTCTTT
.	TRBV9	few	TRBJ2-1	CASSVQSSYNEQFF	TGTGCCAGCAGCGTCCAGAGCTCCTACAATGAGCAGTTCTTC
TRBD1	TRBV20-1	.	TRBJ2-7	CSSGGQGTYEQYF	TGCAGCTCGGGGGGACAGGGAACATACGAGCAGTACTTC
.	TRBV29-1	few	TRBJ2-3	CSVRRVDTQYF	TGCAGCGTCCGGAGGGTGGATACGCAGTATTTT
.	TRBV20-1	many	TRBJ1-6	CSFGTGVSPLHF	TGCAGCTTTGGGACCGGGGTTTCACCCCTCCACTTT
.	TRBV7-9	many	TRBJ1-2	CASTPGTLANYGYTF	TGTGCCAGCACCCCGGGTACTTTGGCTAACTATGGCTACACCTTC
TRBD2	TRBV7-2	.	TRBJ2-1	CASSVERGGPNEQFF	TGTGCCAGCAGCGTAGAGCGGGGGGGTCCCAATGAGCAGTTCTTC
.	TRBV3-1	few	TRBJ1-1	CASSHGLIAFF	TGTGCCAGCAGCCATGGGTTGATCGCTTTCTTT
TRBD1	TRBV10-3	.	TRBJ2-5	CAIRATQGVQETQYF	TGTGCCATCAGGGCTACACAGGGGGTCCAAGAGACCCAGTACTTC
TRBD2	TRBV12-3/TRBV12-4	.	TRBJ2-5	CASSLGRGTQYF	TGTGCCAGCAGTTTGGGGAGGGGGACCCAGTACTTC
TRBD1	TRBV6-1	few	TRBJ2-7	CASSAGTARNYF	TGTGCCAGCAGCGCCGGGACAGCCAGGAATTACTTC
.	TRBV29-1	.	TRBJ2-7	CSVGPYEQYF	TGCAGCGTTGGTCCCTACGAGCAGTACTTC